This TCR beta chain was recorded in a study of blood T cell repertoires in COVID-19. The repertoire was sequenced with immunoSEQ multiplex PCR; TCRdb's copy has only in-frame clones and lacks some. The sample has about 62,000 clones, 70% to 90% seen once. The germline V and J ends were trimmed by 8 bases and 5 bases, with 10 bases remaining between them. The length of the CDR3 is 12 residues. From germline, CDR1 is ENHRY and CDR2 SYGVKD. This TCR came from a woman older than 75 with acute or convalescent COVID-19. The sequenced material came from peripheral blood. The rearrangement links TRBV10-3 to TRBJ1-5; possible D gene TRBD1, 5 bases. CDR3 region: CAIQGIDQPQHF. In nucleotides, the CDR3 is TGTGCCATCCAGGGTATAGATCAGCCCCAGCATTTT.